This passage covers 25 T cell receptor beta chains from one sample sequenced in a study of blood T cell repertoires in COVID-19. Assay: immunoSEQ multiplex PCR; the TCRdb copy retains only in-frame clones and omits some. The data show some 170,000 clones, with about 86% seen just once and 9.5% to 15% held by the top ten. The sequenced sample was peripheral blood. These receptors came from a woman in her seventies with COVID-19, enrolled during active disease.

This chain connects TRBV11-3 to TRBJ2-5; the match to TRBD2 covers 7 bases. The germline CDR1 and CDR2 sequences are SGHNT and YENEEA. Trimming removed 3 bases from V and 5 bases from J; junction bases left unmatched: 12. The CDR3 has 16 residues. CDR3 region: CASSLSSGISVETQYF. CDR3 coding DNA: TGTGCCAGCAGCTTGTCTAGCGGTATTTCCGTGGAGACCCAGTACTTC.

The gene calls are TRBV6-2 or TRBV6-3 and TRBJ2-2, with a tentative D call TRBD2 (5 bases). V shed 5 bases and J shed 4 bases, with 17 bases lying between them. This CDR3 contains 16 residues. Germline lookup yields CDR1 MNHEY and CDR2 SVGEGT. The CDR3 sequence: CASSPAWTGITGELFF. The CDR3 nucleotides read TGTGCCAGCAGTCCGGCTTGGACGGGAATCACCGGGGAGCTGTTTTTT.

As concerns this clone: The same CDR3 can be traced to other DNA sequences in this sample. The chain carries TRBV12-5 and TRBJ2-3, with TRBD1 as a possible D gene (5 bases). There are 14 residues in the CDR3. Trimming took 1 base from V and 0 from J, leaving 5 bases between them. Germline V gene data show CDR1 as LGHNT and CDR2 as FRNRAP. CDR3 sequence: CASGLGQSTDTQYF. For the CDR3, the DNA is TGTGCTAGTGGTTTGGGACAGAGCACAGATACGCAGTATTTT.

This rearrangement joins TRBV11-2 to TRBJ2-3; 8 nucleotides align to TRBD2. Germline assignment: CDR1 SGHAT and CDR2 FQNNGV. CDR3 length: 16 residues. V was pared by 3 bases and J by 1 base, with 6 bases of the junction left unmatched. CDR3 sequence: CASSFMTSARTDTQYF. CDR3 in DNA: TGTGCCAGCAGCTTCATGACTAGCGCCCGCACAGATACGCAGTATTTT. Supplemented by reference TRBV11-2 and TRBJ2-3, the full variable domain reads EAGVAQSPRYKIIEKRQSVAFWCNPISGHATLYWYQQILGQGPKLLIQFQNNGVVDDSQLPKDRFSAERLKGVDSTLKIQPAKLEDSAVYLCASSFMTSARTDTQYFGPGTRLTVL.

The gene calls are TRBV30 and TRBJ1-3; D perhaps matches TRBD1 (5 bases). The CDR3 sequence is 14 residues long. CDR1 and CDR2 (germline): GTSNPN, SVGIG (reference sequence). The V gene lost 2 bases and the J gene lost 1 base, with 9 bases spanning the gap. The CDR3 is CAWSTGGSGNTIYF. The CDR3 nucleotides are TGTGCCTGGAGTACGGGGGGATCTGGAAACACCATATATTTT.

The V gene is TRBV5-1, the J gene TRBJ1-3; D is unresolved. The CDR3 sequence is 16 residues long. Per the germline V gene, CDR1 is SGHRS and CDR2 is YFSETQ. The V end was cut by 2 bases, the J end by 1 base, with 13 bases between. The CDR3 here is CASSFTDKRSGNTIYF. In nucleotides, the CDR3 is TGCGCCAGCAGCTTTACAGATAAACGGTCTGGAAACACCATATATTTT.

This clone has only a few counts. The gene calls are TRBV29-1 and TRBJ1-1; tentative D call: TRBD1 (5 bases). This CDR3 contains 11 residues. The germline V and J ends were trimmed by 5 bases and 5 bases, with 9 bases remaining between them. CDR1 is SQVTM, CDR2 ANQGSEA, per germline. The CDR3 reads CSVSGYTEAFF. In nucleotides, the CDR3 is TGCAGCGTTTCAGGGTATACTGAAGCTTTCTTT. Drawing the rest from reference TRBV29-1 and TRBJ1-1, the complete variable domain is SAVISQKPSRDICQRGTSLTIQCQVDSQVTMMFWYRQQPGQSLTLIATANQGSEATYESGFVIDKFPISRPNLTFSTLTVSNMSPEDSSIYLCSVSGYTEAFFGQGTRLTVV.

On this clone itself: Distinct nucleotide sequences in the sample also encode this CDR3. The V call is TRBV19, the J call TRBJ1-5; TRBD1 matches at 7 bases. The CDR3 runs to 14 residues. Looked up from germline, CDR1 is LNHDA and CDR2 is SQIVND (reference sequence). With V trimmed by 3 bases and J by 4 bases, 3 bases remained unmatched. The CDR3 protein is CASSITGANQPQHF. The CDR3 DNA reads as TGTGCCAGTAGTATCACAGGGGCGAATCAGCCCCAGCATTTT.

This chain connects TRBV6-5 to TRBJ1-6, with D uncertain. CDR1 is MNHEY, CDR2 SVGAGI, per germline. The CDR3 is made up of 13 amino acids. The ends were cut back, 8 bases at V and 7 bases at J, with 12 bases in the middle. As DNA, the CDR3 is TGTGCCAGCGGAAGAGGGAAGAATTCACCCCTCCACTTT. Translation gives CASGRGKNSPLHF.

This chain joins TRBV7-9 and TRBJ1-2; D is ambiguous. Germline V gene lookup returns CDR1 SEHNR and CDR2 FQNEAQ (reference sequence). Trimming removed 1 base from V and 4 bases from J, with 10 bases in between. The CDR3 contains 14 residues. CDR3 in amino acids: CASSLDPNIYGYTF. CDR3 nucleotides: TGTGCCAGCAGCTTAGACCCAAACATCTATGGCTACACCTTC. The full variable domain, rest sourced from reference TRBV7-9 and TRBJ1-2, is DTGVSQNPRHKITKRGQNVTFRCDPISEHNRLYWYRQTLGQGPEFLTYFQNEAQLEKSRLLSDRFSAERPKGSFSTLEIQRTEQGDSAMYLCASSLDPNIYGYTFGSGTRLTVV.

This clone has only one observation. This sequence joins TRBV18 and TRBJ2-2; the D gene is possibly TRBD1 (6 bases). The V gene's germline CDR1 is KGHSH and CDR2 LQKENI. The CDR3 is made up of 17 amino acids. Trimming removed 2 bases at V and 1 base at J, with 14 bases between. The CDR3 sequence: CASSPSVGGLNTGELFF. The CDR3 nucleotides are TGTGCCAGCTCACCATCTGTTGGGGGCTTGAACACCGGGGAGCTGTTTTTT.

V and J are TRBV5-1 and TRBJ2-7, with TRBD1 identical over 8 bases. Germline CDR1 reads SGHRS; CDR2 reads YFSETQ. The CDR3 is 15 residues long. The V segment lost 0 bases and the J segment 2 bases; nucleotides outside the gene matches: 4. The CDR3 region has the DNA TGCGCCAGCAGCTTGGGTACAGGGGGACCCTACGAGCAGTACTTC. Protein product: CASSLGTGGPYEQYF.

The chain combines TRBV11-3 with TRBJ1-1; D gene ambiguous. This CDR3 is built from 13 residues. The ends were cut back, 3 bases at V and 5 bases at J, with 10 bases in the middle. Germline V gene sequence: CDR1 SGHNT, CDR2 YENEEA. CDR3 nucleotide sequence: TGTGCCAGCAGCTTCACAGCACTTACTGAAGCTTTCTTT. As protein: CASSFTALTEAFF.

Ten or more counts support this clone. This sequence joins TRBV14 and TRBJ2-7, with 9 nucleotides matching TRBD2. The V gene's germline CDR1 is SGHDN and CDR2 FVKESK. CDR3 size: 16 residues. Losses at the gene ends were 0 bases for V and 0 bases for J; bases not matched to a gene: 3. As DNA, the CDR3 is TGTGCCAGCAGCCAAGATCGACTAGCGGCCTCCTACGAGCAGTACTTC. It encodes CASSQDRLAASYEQYF. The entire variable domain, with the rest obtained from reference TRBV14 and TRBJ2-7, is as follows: EAGVTQFPSHSVIEKGQTVTLRCDPISGHDNLYWYRRVMGKEIKFLLHFVKESKQDESGMPNNRFLAERTGGTYSTLKVQPAELEDSGVYFCASSQDRLAASYEQYFGPGTRLTVT.

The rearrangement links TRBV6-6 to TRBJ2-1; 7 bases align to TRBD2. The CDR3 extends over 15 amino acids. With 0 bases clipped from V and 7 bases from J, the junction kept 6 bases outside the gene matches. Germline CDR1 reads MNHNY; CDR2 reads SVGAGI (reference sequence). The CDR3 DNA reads TGTGCCAGCAGTTACTCTGCGGGAGAATTGAATGAGCAGTTCTTC. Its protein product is CASSYSAGELNEQFF.

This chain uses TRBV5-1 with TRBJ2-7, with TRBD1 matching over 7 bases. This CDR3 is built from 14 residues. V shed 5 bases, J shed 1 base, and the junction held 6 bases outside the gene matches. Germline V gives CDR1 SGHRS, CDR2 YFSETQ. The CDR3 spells CASRHGQDSYEQYF. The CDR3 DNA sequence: TGCGCCAGCAGGCACGGACAGGATTCCTACGAGCAGTACTTC.

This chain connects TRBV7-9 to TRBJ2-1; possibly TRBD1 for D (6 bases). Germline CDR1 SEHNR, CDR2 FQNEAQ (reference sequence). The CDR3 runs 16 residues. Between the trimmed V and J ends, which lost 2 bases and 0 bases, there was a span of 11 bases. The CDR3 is CASSLFTRGSYNEQFF. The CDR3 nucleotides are TGTGCCAGCAGCTTATTTACCAGGGGCTCCTACAATGAGCAGTTCTTC.

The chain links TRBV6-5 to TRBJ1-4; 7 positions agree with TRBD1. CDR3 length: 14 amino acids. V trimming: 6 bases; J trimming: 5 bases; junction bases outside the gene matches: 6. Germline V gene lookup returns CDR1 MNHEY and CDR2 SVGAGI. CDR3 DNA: TGTGCCAGCAGCCGGGGACAGATGAATGAAAAACTGTTTTTT. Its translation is CASSRGQMNEKLFF.

The CDR3 protein is CASSNRGGEDTQYF. The CDR3 coding sequence is TGTGCCAGTAGTAACAGGGGAGGTGAGGATACGCAGTATTTT. This chain joins TRBV19 and TRBJ2-3; D possibly corresponds to TRBD1 (7 bases). CDR3 length equals 14 residues. With 4 bases removed from V and 6 bases from J, the gap between germline ends came to 14 bases. Per the germline V gene, CDR1 is LNHDA and CDR2 is SQIVND (reference sequence).

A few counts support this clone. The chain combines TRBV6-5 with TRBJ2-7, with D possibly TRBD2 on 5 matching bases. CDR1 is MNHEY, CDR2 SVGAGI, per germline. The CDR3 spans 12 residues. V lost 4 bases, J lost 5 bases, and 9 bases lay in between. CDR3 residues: CASSSPGDEQYF. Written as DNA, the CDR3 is TGTGCCAGCAGTTCACCCGGGGACGAGCAGTACTTC.

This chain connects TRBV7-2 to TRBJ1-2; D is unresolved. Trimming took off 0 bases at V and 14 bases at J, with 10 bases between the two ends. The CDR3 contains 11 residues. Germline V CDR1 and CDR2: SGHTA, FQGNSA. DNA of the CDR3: TGTGCCAGCAGCTTAGCCACAACCCCGACCTTC. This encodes CASSLATTPTF. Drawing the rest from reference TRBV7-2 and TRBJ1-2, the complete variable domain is GAGVSQSPSNKVTEKGKDVELRCDPISGHTALYWYRQSLGQGLEFLIYFQGNSAPDKSGLPSDRFSAERTGGSVSTLTIQRTQQEDSAVYLCASSLATTPTFGSGTRLTVV.

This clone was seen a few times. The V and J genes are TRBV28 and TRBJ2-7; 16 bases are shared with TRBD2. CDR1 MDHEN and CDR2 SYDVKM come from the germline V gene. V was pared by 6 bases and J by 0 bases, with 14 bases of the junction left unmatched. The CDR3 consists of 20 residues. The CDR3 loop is CASSRLRGTSGRALSYEQYF. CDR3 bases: TGTGCCAGCAGCCGGCTTCGGGGGACTAGCGGGAGGGCCCTCTCCTACGAGCAGTACTTC.

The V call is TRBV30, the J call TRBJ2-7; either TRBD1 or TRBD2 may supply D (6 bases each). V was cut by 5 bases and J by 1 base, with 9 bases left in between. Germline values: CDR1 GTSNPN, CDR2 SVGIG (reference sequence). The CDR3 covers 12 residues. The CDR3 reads CAWGGQSYEQYF. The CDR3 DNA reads TGTGCCTGGGGGGGGCAATCCTACGAGCAGTACTTC.

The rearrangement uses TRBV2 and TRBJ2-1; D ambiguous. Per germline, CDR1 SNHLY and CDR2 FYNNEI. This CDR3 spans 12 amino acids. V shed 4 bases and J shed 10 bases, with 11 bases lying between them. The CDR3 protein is CASSASGSEQFF. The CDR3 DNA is TGTGCCAGCAGTGCTTCGGGTTCGGAGCAGTTCTTC.

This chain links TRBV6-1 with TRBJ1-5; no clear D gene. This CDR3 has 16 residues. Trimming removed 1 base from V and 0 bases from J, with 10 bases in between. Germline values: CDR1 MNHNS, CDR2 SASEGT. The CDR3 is CASSEVPGYSNQPQHF. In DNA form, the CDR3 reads TGTGCCAGCAGTGAAGTTCCGGGTTATAGCAATCAGCCCCAGCATTTT.